These T cell receptor beta chains were read from a single sample in a study of cytomegalovirus exposure and HLA in healthy donors. Sequenced by immunoSEQ multiplex PCR; TCRdb stores in-frame clones only, minus some. The repertoire consists of some 150,000 clones, with around 78% occurring once and the leading ten covering 2.5% to 3.5%. The sample comprised PBMCs. The receptors derive from a male donor in good health and CMV-seronegative. Both conserved end residues are part of each CDR3. A D gene is named only where the DNA matches it firmly. The size field is filled for only some rows; it gives once, few, many or a size class.

d_call	v_call	j_call	clone_size	cdr3_nt	cdr3_aa
TRBD1	TRBV7-3	TRBJ2-6	-	TGTGCCAGCAGCTCGTCGACAGGGGGGACCTCTGGGGCCAACGTCCTGACTTTC	CASSSSTGGTSGANVLTF
-	TRBV6-5	TRBJ2-1	few	TGTGCCAGCAGTTACGAACAGCCAAACCCCTACAATGAGCAGTTCTTC	CASSYEQPNPYNEQFF
TRBD2	TRBV5-5	TRBJ2-1	medium-sized	TGTGCCAGCAGCTTGTCGGGACTAGCGGGAGCGGCAAGATACAATGAGCAGTTCTTC	CASSLSGLAGAARYNEQFF
-	TRBV7-6	TRBJ2-1	-	TGTGCCAGCAGCTTCAGACTAGATGTTGACAATGAGCAGTTCTTC	CASSFRLDVDNEQFF
-	TRBV6-5	TRBJ1-5	-	TGTGCCAGTCGAACAAGATTTAGCAATCAGCCCCAGCATTTT	CASRTRFSNQPQHF
-	TRBV11-2	TRBJ2-1	-	TGTGCCACTAGGGGCGGGATGGACTACAATGAGCAGTTCTTC	CATRGGMDYNEQFF
-	TRBV25-1	TRBJ1-3	few	TGTGCCAGCAGTGAATATTTGGGAGGCTCTGGAAACACCATATATTTT	CASSEYLGGSGNTIYF
TRBD1	TRBV27	TRBJ2-7	-	TGTGCCAGCAGTGTGGGACAGGGCTCCTACGAGCAGTACTTC	CASSVGQGSYEQYF
-	TRBV30	TRBJ2-5	-	TGTGCCTGGAGTGTACAGGCAGGAGAGACCCAGTACTTC	CAWSVQAGETQYF
TRBD2	TRBV7-2	TRBJ2-3	-	TGTGCCAGCAGCTTGGCTAGCGGGGTTGGCGCAGATACGCAGTATTTT	CASSLASGVGADTQYF
-	TRBV6-1	TRBJ1-1	-	TGTGCCAGCAGCCGAAACAGGGTGGGGAACACTGAAGCTTTCTTT	CASSRNRVGNTEAFF
-	TRBV16	TRBJ1-2	-	TGTGCCAGCAGCCAAACGGCAGGGGATGGCTACACCTTC	CASSQTAGDGYTF
TRBD2	TRBV19	TRBJ2-1	-	TGTGCCAGTACGGCAGCGGGGGGCTCCTACAATGAGCAGTTCTTC	CASTAAGGSYNEQFF
-	TRBV9	TRBJ2-3	few	TGTGCCAGCAGCGTAGGGGGGGAGCCGACAGATACGCAGTATTTT	CASSVGGEPTDTQYF
TRBD1	TRBV7-8	TRBJ2-7	-	TGTGCCAGCAGTCGCCGGACAGGGCCCTACGAGCAGTACTTC	CASSRRTGPYEQYF
-	TRBV5-4	TRBJ1-2	once	TGTGCCAGCAGCCATATGACAGCCGGCTACACCTTC	CASSHMTAGYTF
-	TRBV12-2	TRBJ2-6	-	TGTGCAAGTCGTCGCCGGGACACCCAACCGGCTGGGGCCAACGTCCTGACTTTC	CASRRRDTQPAGANVLTF
TRBD2	TRBV13	TRBJ2-2	-	TGTGCCAGCAGCTTAGGCCTTTCAGCGGGGGCCACTGTCGGCGGGGAGCTGTTTTTT	CASSLGLSAGATVGGELFF
-	TRBV5-1	TRBJ1-1	once	TGCGCCAGCAACCGGGACACCAACACTGAAGCTTTCTTT	CASNRDTNTEAFF
-	TRBV7-9	TRBJ2-7	-	TGTGCCAGCAGCCGCATCGGGGGAAACTACGAGCAGTACTTC	CASSRIGGNYEQYF
-	TRBV30	TRBJ1-5	-	TGTGCCTGGAGTGATCTGGGAGGAGATAATCAGCCCCAGCATTTT	CAWSDLGGDNQPQHF
-	TRBV6-1	TRBJ1-2	-	TGTGCCAGCGCGGAGGGCAGGAACTATGGCTACACCTTC	CASAEGRNYGYTF
-	TRBV19	TRBJ2-7	-	TGTGCCAGTAGTATATATTCGGGCGGGCACAGCTCCTACGAGCAGTACTTC	CASSIYSGGHSSYEQYF
-	TRBV6-5	TRBJ1-5	-	TGTGCCAGCAGTCGACAGGTTAGCAATCAGCCCCAGCATTTT	CASSRQVSNQPQHF
-	TRBV5-6	TRBJ2-7	-	TGTGCCAGCAGCTCCTTCTACTACGAGCAGTACTTC	CASSSFYYEQYF
-	TRBV6-6	TRBJ2-7	-	TGTGCCAGCAGTTCGGGGTCTGGGGTAGGCGAGCAGTACTTC	CASSSGSGVGEQYF
TRBD2	TRBV15	TRBJ2-7	-	TGTGCCACCAGCAGAGACCTAGGACTAGCGATCTCCTACGAGCAGTACTTC	CATSRDLGLAISYEQYF
TRBD2	TRBV7-9	TRBJ2-5	-	TGTGCCAGCAGCTTATCCGGGGGGAAACAAGAGACCCAGTACTTC	CASSLSGGKQETQYF
TRBD2	TRBV9	TRBJ2-5	-	TGTGCCAGCAGCGTAATGGCTAGCGGATTACAAGAGACCCAGTACTTC	CASSVMASGLQETQYF
TRBD1	TRBV27	TRBJ1-6	-	TGTGCCAGCAGGACAGGGCTTTCACCCCTCCACTTT	CASRTGLSPLHF
-	TRBV6-5	TRBJ2-1	-	TGTGCCAGCAGTCGGGACTGGGAGCAGTTCTTC	CASSRDWEQFF
-	TRBV5-1	TRBJ2-1	-	TGCGCCAGCAGCTTGGCCCCCCTGGACAGCGGCAATGAGCAGTTCTTC	CASSLAPLDSGNEQFF
-	TRBV5-1	TRBJ2-1	-	TGCGCCAGCAGTCTAGAGGGTGTCAGTCCGTTCTTC	CASSLEGVSPFF
-	TRBV19	TRBJ1-5	-	TGTGCCAGTAGTACAGTCCGGGACACCCGATATCAGCCCCAGCATTTT	CASSTVRDTRYQPQHF
TRBD2	TRBV27	TRBJ2-5	-	TGTGCCAGCAGTGCCTCACTAGCGGGGGGAACCCAAGAGACCCAGTACTTC	CASSASLAGGTQETQYF
-	TRBV10-3	TRBJ2-2	-	TGTGCCATCAGTAAACCGGGACAAGAAATCGGGGAGCTGTTTTTT	CAISKPGQEIGELFF
-	TRBV19	TRBJ1-1	-	TGTGCCAGTAGGACGGTACGGGGGGGGGACACTGAAGCTTTCTTT	CASRTVRGGDTEAFF
TRBD1	TRBV6-1	TRBJ1-1	-	TGTGCCAGCAGTGAATATATGACAGGGAACGCTGAAGCTTTCTTT	CASSEYMTGNAEAFF
TRBD2	TRBV6-5	TRBJ2-7	-	TGTGCCAGCAGTTACCTAGCGGGTGGGGACTCCTACGAGCAGTACTTC	CASSYLAGGDSYEQYF
TRBD1	TRBV5-1	TRBJ1-6	-	TGCGCCAGCAGCTTGTTGGGGACAGGGGATTCACCCCTCCACTTT	CASSLLGTGDSPLHF
-	TRBV1	TRBJ2-7	-	TGCACCAGCAGCCAAGTAGGGGATACGAACGAGCAGTACTTC	CTSSQVGDTNEQYF
TRBD2	TRBV9	TRBJ2-3	-	TGTGCCAGCAGTGAAACTAGCGGGCCAGATACGCAGTATTTT	CASSETSGPDTQYF
-	TRBV6-1	TRBJ1-2	once	TGTGCCAGCAGTGAAACGGCAGGGAACTATGGCTACACCTTC	CASSETAGNYGYTF
-	TRBV6-6	TRBJ1-1	-	TGTGCCAGCACATTCGGACAGCTGAACACTGAAGCTTTCTTT	CASTFGQLNTEAFF
-	TRBV5-1	TRBJ2-1	-	TGCGCCAGCCATCTGGGGAGATACAATGAGCAGTTCTTC	CASHLGRYNEQFF
-	TRBV4-3	TRBJ2-4	-	TGCGTAGAGGGCGCCAAAAACATTCAGTACTTC	CVEGAKNIQYF
TRBD1	TRBV6-1	TRBJ1-1	-	TGTGCCAGCAGTGAAAAGACAGGGAGAAGTTCCATGAACACTGAAGCTTTCTTT	CASSEKTGRSSMNTEAFF
TRBD1	TRBV5-1	TRBJ1-1	few	TGCGCCAGCAGCCATGGACAGGGGGGGATCGGTACTGAAGCTTTCTTT	CASSHGQGGIGTEAFF
TRBD1	TRBV6-6	TRBJ2-7	-	TGTGCCAGCAGTTACTCAGCAGGGGGTAACGAGCAGTACTTC	CASSYSAGGNEQYF
-	TRBV4-1	TRBJ2-7	once	TGCGCCAGCAGCCCAAGTGAGAACAGGGATCGGGGGCAGTACTTC	CASSPSENRDRGQYF
TRBD1	TRBV6-5	TRBJ1-3	-	TGTGCCAGTAGTTCATTCAGGGGGCTTGGAAACACCATATATTTT	CASSSFRGLGNTIYF
TRBD1	TRBV5-6	TRBJ1-3	-	TGTGCCAGCAGCTCCAGGGGGTTAACTTCAGGCTCTGGAAACACCATATATTTT	CASSSRGLTSGSGNTIYF
TRBD1	TRBV7-9	TRBJ1-6	-	TGTGCCAGCAGCTCAGACAGGGGGCTCTATAATTCACCCCTCCACTTT	CASSSDRGLYNSPLHF
TRBD1	TRBV15	TRBJ2-7	-	TGTGCCACCAGCAGAGGACGAGGGACAGGGTCCTACGAGCAGTACTTC	CATSRGRGTGSYEQYF
-	TRBV10-3	TRBJ2-3	few	TGTGAGGGGGGGGTACGCACAGATACGCAGTATTTT	CEGGVRTDTQYF
TRBD1	TRBV7-3	TRBJ1-2	-	TGTGCCAGCAGCAAAGGGACAGGTCATGGCTATGGCTACACCTTC	CASSKGTGHGYGYTF
-	TRBV14	TRBJ2-7	-	TGTGCCAGCAGCCAAGTAAGGGGCCGCGAGCAGTACTTC	CASSQVRGREQYF
TRBD1	TRBV19	TRBJ2-6	-	TGTGCCAGTCGGGACAGGGCTGGGGCCAACGTCCTGACTTTC	CASRDRAGANVLTF
TRBD1	TRBV9	TRBJ1-2	-	TGTGCCAGCAGCTCTCGGACAGGGAGGTTGGATGGCTACACCTTC	CASSSRTGRLDGYTF
TRBD2	TRBV10-1	TRBJ2-1	-	TGCGCCAGCAGCCGGGGACTAGCGGGAGACCTAAGGAATGAGCAGTTCTTC	CASSRGLAGDLRNEQFF